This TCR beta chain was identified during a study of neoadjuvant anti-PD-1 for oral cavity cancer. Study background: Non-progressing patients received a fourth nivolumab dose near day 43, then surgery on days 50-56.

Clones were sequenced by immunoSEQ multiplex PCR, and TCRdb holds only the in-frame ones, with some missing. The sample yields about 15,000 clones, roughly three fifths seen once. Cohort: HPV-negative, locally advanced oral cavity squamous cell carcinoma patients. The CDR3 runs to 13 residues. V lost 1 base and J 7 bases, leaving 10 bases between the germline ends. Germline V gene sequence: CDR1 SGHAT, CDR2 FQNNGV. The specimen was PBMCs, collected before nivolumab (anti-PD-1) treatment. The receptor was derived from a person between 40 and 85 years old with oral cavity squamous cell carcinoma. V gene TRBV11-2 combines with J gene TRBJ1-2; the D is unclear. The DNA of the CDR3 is TGTGCCAGCAGCTTAGTCCCAGGCGGTGGCTACACCTTC. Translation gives CASSLVPGGGYTF.